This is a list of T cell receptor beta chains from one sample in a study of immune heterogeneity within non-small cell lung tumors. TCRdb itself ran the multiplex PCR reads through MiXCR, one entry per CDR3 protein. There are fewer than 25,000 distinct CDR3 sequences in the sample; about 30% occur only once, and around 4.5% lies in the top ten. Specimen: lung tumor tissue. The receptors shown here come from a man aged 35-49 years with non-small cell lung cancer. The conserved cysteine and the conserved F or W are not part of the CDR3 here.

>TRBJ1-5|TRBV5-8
AISLTGYNQPQH
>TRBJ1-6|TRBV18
ASSREGREPPLH
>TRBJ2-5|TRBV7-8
ASSLIVIETQY
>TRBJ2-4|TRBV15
ATSLWGTDGYIQY
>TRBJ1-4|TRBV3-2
ASSRQG
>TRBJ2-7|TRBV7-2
ASSRDLPSSYEQY
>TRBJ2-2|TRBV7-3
ARSSGLAGAGELF
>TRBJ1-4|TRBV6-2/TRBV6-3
ASSARAWGAGEKLF
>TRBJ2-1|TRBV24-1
ATSDAGRLSYNEQF
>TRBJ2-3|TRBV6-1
ASRADRSKGTQY
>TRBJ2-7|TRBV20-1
SAQPLSGLLYEQY
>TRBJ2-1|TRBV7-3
ASSLTTGTSGTNEQF
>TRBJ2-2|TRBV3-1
ASSQGLRELF
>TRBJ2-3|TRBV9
ASSVEGGIGAYTDTQY
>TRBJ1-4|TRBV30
AYNPPGTVNEKLF
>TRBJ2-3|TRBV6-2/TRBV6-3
ASSSGLGRTDTQY
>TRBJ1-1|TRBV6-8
ASGINRDDRNTEAF
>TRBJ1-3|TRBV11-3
SSRSGTSRNTIY
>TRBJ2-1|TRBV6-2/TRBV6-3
ASIQKPRTSGNEQF
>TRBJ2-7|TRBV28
ASKDRAGEYEEQY
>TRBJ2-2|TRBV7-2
ASSLGKTNTGELF
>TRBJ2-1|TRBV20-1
SARDLDRVFNNEQF
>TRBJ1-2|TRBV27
ASSFAENYGYT
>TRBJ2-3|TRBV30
AYSRGLTLGTQY
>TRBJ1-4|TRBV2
ASIEGKGEKLF
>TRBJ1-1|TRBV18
ASSRIRGQYTEAF
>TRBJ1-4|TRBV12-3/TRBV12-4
ASSLNGGGASEKLF
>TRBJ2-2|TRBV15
ATSRVIILEETGELF
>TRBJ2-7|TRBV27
ARSLPSGTSSYEQY
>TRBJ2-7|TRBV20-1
SARGLAGLGVQY
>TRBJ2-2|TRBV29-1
SAGGRGGGELF
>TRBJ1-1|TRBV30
AWTKLTTNTEAF
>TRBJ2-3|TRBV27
ASSIGTSGTDTQY
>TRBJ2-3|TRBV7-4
ASSLVPLWVAGCPDTQY
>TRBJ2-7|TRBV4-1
ASSPGTVKLEQY
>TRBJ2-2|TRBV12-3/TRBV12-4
ASRPGQGRTGELF
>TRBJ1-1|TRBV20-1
SASAGATEAF
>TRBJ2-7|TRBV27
ASSPNGNEQY
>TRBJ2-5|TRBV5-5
ASSPLAGGGSETQY
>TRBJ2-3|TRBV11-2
ASSFSGTGGDTQY
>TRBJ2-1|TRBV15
ATSRFLAGEDNEQF
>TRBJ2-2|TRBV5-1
ASQVVAGVIGELF
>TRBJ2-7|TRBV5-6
ASSLGLADPQY
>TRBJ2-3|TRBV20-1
SAMSNRGTDTQY
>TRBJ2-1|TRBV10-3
AISDASGYNEQF
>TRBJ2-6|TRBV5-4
ASSLAGAGANVLT
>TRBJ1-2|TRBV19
ASSPSRDSSNYGYT
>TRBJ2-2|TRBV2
ASSATRTGELF
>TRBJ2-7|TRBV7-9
ASSLEARGRYEQY
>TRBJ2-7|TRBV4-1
ASSQDPLRTSGRYEQY
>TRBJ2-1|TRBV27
ASSPHRLAGGPGNEQF
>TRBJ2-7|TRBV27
ASSFAGGRYEQY
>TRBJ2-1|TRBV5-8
ASSRQVGHNEQF
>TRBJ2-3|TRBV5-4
ASSLAGQAGPGTQY
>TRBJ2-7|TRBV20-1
SAEPGQGLSYEQY
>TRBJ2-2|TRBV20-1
SASGGANTGELF
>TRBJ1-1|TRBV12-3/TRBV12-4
ASRWGQMNTEAF
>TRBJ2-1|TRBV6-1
ASSLSGGNEQF
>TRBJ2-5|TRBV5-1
ASLGTGETQY
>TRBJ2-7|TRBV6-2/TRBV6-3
ASSPRAGRRLFNYEQY